This TCR beta chain was profiled in a study of blood T cells in healthy people across ages. CDR3 length: 14 residues. The germline gives CDR1 SGHRS, CDR2 YFSETQ. V lost 4 bases, J lost 2 bases, and 13 bases lay in between. Together with a sample-barcoded 5' primer, a J-beta primer mix was included in a second PCR lasting about 6 to 11 cycles. Each CDR3 protein gets one entry after TCRdb re-called the 5' RACE reads with MiXCR. Here the sample spans 1.5 million to 2 million distinct CDR3 sequences, roughly 27% being singletons. This clonotype was seen repeatedly, ten times or more. Sequencing was done on a sample of blood. V gene TRBV5-1 combines with J gene TRBJ2-7, with D maybe TRBD1 (6 bases). The receptor was derived from a woman in her twenties or thirties in good health. CDR3 in DNA: TGCGCCAGCAGCCTAACAGGGAACACCTACGAGCAGTACTTC. Its protein is CASSLTGNTYEQYF. Full variable domain (missing parts from reference TRBV5-1 and TRBJ2-7): KAGVTQTPRYLIKTRGQQVTLSCSPISGHRSVSWYQQTPGQGLQFLFEYFSETQRNKGNFPGRFSGRQFSNSRSEMNVSTLELGDSALYLCASSLTGNTYEQYFGPGTRLTVT.